The entry that follows covers one T cell receptor beta chain sequence. These data originate in a study of blood T cell repertoires in COVID-19. The germline V and J ends were trimmed by 1 base and 2 bases, with 6 bases remaining between them. The CDR3 is 14 amino acids. Germline values: CDR1 MNHNS, CDR2 SASEGT. Authors' processing steps: Reference gene primer amplification yielded estimated nucleated cell counts. Some clones are missing from TCRdb's copy, which holds only in-frame ones; the method was immunoSEQ multiplex PCR. The D gene and trimming were derived from the DNA, and the V and J assignments and clone size from that table. The sample holds about 220,000 clones, under 90% seen once.

The rearrangement links TRBV6-1 to TRBJ2-1, with D hard to call. Sequenced: peripheral blood. The receptor was isolated from a woman aged 60-70 years who had recovered from COVID-19. DNA for the CDR3: TGTGCCAGCAGTGAAGGCGGAGCCTACAATGAGCAGTTCTTC. It yields the protein CASSEGGAYNEQFF.